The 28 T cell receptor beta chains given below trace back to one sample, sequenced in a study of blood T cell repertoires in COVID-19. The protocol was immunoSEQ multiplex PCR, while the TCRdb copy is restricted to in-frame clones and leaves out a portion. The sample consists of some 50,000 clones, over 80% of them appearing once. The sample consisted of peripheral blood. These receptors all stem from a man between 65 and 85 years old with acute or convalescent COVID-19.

CDR3 bases: TGTGCCAGCAGCTTATCCGGGACTAGTTCCTACGAGCAGTACTTC. Protein sequence: CASSLSGTSSYEQYF. This chain joins TRBV7-2 and TRBJ2-7, with 8 bases fitting TRBD2. The V gene end was trimmed by 2 bases and the J gene end by 1 base; junction bases not matched to a gene: 4. The V gene's germline CDR1 is SGHTA and CDR2 FQGNSA. The CDR3 consists of 15 residues.

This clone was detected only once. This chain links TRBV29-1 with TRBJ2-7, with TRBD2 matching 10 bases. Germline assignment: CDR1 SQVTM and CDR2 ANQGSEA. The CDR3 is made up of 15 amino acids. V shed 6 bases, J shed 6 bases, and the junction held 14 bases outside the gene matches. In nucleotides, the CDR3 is TGCAGCGTCCCCGGAGAAGCGGGGGGGATCGGCGAGCAGTACTTC. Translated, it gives CSVPGEAGGIGEQYF.

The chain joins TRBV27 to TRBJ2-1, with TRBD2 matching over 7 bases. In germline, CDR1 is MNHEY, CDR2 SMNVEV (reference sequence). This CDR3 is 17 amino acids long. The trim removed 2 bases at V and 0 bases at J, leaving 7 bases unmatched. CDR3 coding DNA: TGTGCCAGCAGTTTAGAGACTAGCTCACTCTCCTACAATGAGCAGTTCTTC. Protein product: CASSLETSSLSYNEQFF.

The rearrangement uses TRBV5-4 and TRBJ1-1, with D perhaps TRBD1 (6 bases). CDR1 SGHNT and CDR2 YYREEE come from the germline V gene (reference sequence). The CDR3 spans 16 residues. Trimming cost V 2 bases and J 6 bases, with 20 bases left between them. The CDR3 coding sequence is TGTGCCAGCAGCTTCTTCGCAGGGGCCCTTGGGGCTGAAGCTTTCTTT. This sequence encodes CASSFFAGALGAEAFF.

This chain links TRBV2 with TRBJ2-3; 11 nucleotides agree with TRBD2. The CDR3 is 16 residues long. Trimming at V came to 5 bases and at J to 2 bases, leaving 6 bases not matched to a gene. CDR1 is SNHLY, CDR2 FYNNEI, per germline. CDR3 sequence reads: CASSFSGGAITDTQYF. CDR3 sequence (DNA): TGTGCCAGCAGTTTTAGCGGGGGGGCCATCACAGATACGCAGTATTTT.

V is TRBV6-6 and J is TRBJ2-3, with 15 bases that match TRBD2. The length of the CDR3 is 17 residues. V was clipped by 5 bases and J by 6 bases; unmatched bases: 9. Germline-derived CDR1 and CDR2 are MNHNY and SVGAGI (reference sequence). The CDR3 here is CASSPRTSGRARDTQYF. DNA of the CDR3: TGTGCCAGCAGTCCCCGGACTAGCGGGAGGGCCAGGGATACGCAGTATTTT.

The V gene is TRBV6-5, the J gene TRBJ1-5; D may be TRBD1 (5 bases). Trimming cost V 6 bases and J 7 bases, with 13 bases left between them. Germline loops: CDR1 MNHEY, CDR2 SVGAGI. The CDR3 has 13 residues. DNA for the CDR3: TGTGCCAGCAGCGGGGGGGGAGAACAGCCCCAGCATTTT. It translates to CASSGGGEQPQHF.

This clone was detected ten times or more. CDR3 nucleotide sequence: TGTGCCAGATTTACAGGGGGATACAATGAGCAGTTCTTC. Its protein product is CARFTGGYNEQFF. The chain uses TRBV12-3 or TRBV12-4 and TRBJ2-1, with 8 bases aligning to TRBD1. CDR3 length: 13 amino acids. Trimming took 9 bases from V and 4 from J; bases not matched to a gene: 5.

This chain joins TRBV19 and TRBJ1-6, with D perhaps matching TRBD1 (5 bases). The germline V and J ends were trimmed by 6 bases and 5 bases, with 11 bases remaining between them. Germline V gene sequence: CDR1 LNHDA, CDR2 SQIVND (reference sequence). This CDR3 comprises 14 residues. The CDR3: CASRTGQDNSPLHF. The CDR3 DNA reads TGTGCCAGTAGAACCGGACAAGATAATTCACCCCTCCACTTT.

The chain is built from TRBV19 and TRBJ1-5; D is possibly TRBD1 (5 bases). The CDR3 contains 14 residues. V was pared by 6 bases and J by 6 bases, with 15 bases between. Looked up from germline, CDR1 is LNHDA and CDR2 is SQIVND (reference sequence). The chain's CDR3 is CASSPGGRRQPQHF. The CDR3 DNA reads TGTGCCAGTAGCCCCGGGGGTAGACGTCAGCCCCAGCATTTT.

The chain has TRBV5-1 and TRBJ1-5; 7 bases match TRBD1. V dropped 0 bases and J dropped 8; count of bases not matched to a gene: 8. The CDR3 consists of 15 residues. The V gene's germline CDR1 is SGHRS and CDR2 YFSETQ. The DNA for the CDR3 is TGCGCCAGCAGCTTGGGGGGACAGCTCGAAGAGCCCCAGCATTTT. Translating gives CASSLGGQLEEPQHF.

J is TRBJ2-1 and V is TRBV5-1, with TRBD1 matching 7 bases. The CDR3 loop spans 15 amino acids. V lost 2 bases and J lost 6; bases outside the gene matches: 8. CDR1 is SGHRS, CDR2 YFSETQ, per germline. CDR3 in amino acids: CASSLRTGDGNEQFF. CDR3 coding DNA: TGCGCCAGCAGCTTAAGAACAGGGGACGGCAATGAGCAGTTCTTC.

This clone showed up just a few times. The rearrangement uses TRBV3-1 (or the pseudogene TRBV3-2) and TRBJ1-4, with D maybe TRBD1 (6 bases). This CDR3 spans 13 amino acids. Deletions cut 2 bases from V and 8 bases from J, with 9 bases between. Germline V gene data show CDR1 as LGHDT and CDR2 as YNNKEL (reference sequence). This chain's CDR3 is CASSQRGSEKLFF. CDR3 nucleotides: TGTGCCAGCAGCCAAAGGGGGTCAGAAAAACTGTTTTTT.

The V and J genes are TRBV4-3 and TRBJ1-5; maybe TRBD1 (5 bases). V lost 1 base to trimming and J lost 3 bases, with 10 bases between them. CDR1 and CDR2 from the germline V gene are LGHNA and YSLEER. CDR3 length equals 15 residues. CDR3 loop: CASSQGNRPNQPQHF. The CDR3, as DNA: TGCGCCAGCAGCCAAGGAAACAGGCCCAATCAGCCCCAGCATTTT.

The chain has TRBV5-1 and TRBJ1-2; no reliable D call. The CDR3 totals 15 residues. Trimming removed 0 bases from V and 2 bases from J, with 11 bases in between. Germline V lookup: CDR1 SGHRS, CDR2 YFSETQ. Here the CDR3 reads CASSLDPTVNYGYTF. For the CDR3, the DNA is TGCGCCAGCAGCTTGGATCCTACGGTGAACTATGGCTACACCTTC.

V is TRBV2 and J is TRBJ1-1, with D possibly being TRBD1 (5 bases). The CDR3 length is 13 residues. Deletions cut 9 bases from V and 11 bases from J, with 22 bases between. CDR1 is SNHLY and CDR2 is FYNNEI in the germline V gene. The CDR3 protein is CASGGEALSGAFF. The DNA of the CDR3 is TGTGCCAGTGGAGGGGAGGCGCTATCGGGGGCTTTCTTT. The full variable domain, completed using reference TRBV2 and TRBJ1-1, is EPEVTQTPSHQVTQMGQEVILRCVPISNHLYFYWYRQILGQKVEFLVSFYNNEISEKSEIFDDQFSVERPDGSNFTLKIRSTKLEDSAMYFCASGGEALSGAFFGQGTRLTVV.

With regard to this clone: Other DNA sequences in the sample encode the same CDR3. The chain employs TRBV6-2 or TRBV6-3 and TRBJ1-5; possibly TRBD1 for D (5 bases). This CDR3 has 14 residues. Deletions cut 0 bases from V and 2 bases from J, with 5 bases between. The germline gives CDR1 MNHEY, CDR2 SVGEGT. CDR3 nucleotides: TGTGCCAGCAGTTACTCAGGGGGCAATCAGCCCCAGCATTTT. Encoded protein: CASSYSGGNQPQHF.

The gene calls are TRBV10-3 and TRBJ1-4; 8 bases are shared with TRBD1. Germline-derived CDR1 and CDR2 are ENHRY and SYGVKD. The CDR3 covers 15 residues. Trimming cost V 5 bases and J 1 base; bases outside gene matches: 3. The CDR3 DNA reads TGTGCCATCAGTAGAGGACAGGGAACTAATGAAAAACTGTTTTTT. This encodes CAISRGQGTNEKLFF.

The CDR3 DNA follows: TGTGCCAGCAGTTACTCCTGGTCACGGGACAATGAGCAGTTCTTC. The encoded protein is CASSYSWSRDNEQFF. The chain is built from TRBV6-5 and TRBJ2-1; D uncertain. This CDR3 has 15 amino acids. The V end lost 0 bases, the J end lost 5 bases, and 11 bases lay between the germline ends. Germline CDR1 MNHEY, CDR2 SVGAGI.

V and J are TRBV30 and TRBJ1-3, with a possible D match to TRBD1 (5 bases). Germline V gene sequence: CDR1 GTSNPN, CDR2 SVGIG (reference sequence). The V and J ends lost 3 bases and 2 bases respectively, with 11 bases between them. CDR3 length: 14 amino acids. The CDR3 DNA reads TGTGCCTGGAGCCTGACAGCTACTGGAAACACCATATATTTT. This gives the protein CAWSLTATGNTIYF.

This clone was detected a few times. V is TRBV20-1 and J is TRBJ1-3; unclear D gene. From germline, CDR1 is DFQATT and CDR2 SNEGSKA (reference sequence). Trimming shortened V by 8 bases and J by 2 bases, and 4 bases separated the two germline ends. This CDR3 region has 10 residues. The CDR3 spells CSITGNTIYF. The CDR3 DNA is TGCAGTATAACTGGAAACACCATATATTTT.

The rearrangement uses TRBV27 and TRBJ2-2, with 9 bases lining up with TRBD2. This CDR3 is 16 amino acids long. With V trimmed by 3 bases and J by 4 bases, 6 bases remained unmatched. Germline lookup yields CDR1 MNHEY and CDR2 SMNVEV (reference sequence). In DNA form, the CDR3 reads TGTGCCAGCAGTTTCGCGACTAGCGGAAGCACCGGGGAGCTGTTTTTT. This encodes CASSFATSGSTGELFF.

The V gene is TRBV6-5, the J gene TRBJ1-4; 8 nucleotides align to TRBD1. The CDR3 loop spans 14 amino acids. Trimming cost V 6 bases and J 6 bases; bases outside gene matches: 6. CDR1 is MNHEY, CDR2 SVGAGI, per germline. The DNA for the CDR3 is TGTGCCAGCAGCGGGACAGGAGGGGATGAAAAACTGTTTTTT. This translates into CASSGTGGDEKLFF.

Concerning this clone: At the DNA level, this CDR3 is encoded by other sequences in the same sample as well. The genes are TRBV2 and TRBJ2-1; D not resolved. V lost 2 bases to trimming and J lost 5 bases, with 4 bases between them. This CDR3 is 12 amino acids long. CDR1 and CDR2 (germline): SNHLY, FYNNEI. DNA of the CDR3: TGTGCCAGCAGTGAATCGGACAATGAGCAGTTCTTC. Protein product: CASSESDNEQFF.

DNA for the CDR3: TGTGCCAGTAGTGCCGGGACAGGGGGCAACGGGGAGCTGTTTTTT. Translating it yields CASSAGTGGNGELFF. The rearrangement joins TRBV19 to TRBJ2-2, with 12 bases lining up with TRBD1. The J segment lost 7 bases and the V segment lost 5 bases, leaving 5 bases of the junction unmatched. Germline V lookup: CDR1 LNHDA, CDR2 SQIVND (reference sequence). The CDR3 runs to 15 residues. The full variable domain, rest sourced from reference TRBV19 and TRBJ2-2, is DGGITQSPKYLFRKEGQNVTLSCEQNLNHDAMYWYRQDPGQGLRLIYYSQIVNDFQKGDIAEGYSVSREKKESFPLTVTSAQKNPTAFYLCASSAGTGGNGELFFGEGSRLTVL.

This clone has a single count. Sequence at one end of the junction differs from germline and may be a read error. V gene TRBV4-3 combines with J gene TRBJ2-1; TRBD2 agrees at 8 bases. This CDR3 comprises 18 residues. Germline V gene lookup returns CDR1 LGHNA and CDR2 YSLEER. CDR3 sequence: CASSQDPPGTRTYYEQFF. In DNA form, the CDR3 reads TGCGCCAGCAGCCAAGATCCCCCCGGGACTAGGACCTACTATGAGCAGTTCTTC.

The CDR3 reads CAWSGGFTGELFF. For the CDR3, the DNA is TGTGCCTGGAGTGGCGGGTTCACCGGGGAGCTGTTTTTT. The chain uses TRBV30 and TRBJ2-2, with D possibly matching TRBD2 (5 bases). There are 13 residues in the CDR3. The germline V gene has CDR1 GTSNPN and CDR2 SVGIG (reference sequence). Between the trimmed V and J ends, which lost 1 base and 4 bases, there was a span of 7 bases. Looking up the rest from reference TRBV30 and TRBJ2-2 gives the full variable domain: SQTIHQWPATLVQPVGSPLSLECTVEGTSNPNLYWYRQAAGRGLQLLFYSVGIGQISSEVPQNLSASRPQDRQFILSSKKLLLSDSGFYLCAWSGGFTGELFFGEGSRLTVL.

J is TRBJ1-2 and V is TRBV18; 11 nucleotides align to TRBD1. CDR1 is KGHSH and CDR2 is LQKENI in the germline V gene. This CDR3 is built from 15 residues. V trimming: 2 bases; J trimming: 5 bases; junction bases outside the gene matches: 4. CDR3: CASSPGTGGEYGYTF. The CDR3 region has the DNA TGTGCCAGCTCACCAGGGACAGGGGGAGAGTATGGCTACACCTTC.